These 32 T cell receptor beta chains originate from one sample sequenced in a study of blood T cell repertoires in COVID-19. Assay used: immunoSEQ multiplex PCR; TCRdb lists only in-frame clones, some missing. The table has about 75,000 clones, about 74% seen once. The sequenced sample was peripheral blood. These receptors were collected from a human donor with acute or convalescent COVID-19. The donor label of this sample is uncertain.

The chain has TRBV18 and TRBJ2-2; TRBD1 might be the D (6 bases). The CDR3 totals 17 residues. CDR1 and CDR2 (germline): KGHSH, LQKENI. The V and J ends lost 3 bases and 5 bases respectively, with 19 bases between them. The CDR3 nucleotides read TGTGCCAGCTCACCGGTCGGCGGTCAGACAGGAACCGGGGAGCTGTTTTTT. This gives the protein CASSPVGGQTGTGELFF.

The chain recombines TRBV10-3 with TRBJ2-3; no firm D call. The CDR3 is made up of 12 amino acids. Trimming stripped 0 bases from V and 5 bases from J, with 3 bases between. The V gene's germline CDR1 is ENHRY and CDR2 SYGVKD. The CDR3 DNA reads as TGTGCCATCAGTGAGTCGAGAGATACGCAGTATTTT. This codes for CAISESRDTQYF.

V is TRBV28 and J is TRBJ2-1; 8 bases align to TRBD2. V dropped 6 bases and J dropped 9; count of bases not matched to a gene: 13. This CDR3 is built from 15 residues. Germline loops: CDR1 MDHEN, CDR2 SYDVKM. CDR3 sequence: CASRGSGSQYGEQFF. In DNA form, the CDR3 reads TGTGCCAGCAGGGGGAGCGGGAGTCAGTATGGTGAGCAGTTCTTC.

This chain uses TRBV6-6 with TRBJ1-1; tentative D call: TRBD1 (5 bases). The CDR3 extends over 12 amino acids. Trimming shortened V by 2 bases and J by 10 bases, and 11 bases separated the two germline ends. Germline CDR1 reads MNHNY; CDR2 reads SVGAGI (reference sequence). CDR3 bases: TGTGCCAGCAGTTACCCGGGGGAGCGAGCTTTCTTT. Translation gives CASSYPGERAFF.

V gene TRBV6-1 combines with J gene TRBJ1-1; 7 bases fit TRBD1. Trimming took 2 bases from V and 0 from J; bases not matched to a gene: 0. CDR1 is MNHNS and CDR2 is SASEGT in the germline V gene. The CDR3 extends over 14 amino acids. The CDR3 coding sequence is TGTGCCAGCAGTGAACAGGGGGTGAACACTGAAGCTTTCTTT. The encoded protein is CASSEQGVNTEAFF.

DNA for the CDR3: TGTGCCAGCAGTGGCCCCGGGACAGGGTGGGCGCAGCCCCAGCATTTT. Its translation: CASSGPGTGWAQPQHF. The chain carries TRBV6-2 or TRBV6-3 and TRBJ1-5; TRBD1 agrees at 9 bases. This CDR3 contains 16 residues. V shed 5 bases and J 7 bases; nucleotides not matched to a gene: 12. Germline CDR1 and CDR2: MNHEY and SVGEGT.

The V and J genes are TRBV7-2 and TRBJ1-6; the match to TRBD1 covers 7 bases. CDR1 SGHTA and CDR2 FQGNSA come from the germline V gene. There are 16 residues in the CDR3. The V gene end was trimmed by 5 bases and the J gene end by 7 bases; junction bases not matched to a gene: 11. CDR3 DNA: TGTGCCAGCAGCCCCCTGGTACCAGGGGGAAATTCACCCCTCCACTTT. As protein: CASSPLVPGGNSPLHF.

The chain recombines TRBV6-6 with TRBJ2-1, with TRBD2 identical over 8 bases. The CDR3 runs to 14 residues. Trimming removed 0 bases from V and 6 bases from J; junction bases left unmatched: 1. Germline-derived CDR1 and CDR2 are MNHNY and SVGAGI (reference sequence). The CDR3 bases are TGTGCCAGCAGTTACTCGGGGACTAGCAATGAGCAGTTCTTC. Its protein is CASSYSGTSNEQFF.

The table lists this clone with a few counts. V is TRBV2 and J is TRBJ2-7; D perhaps matches TRBD1 (6 bases). From germline, CDR1 is SNHLY and CDR2 FYNNEI. Between the trimmed V and J ends, which lost 5 bases and 3 bases, there was a span of 8 bases. The length of the CDR3 is 12 residues. The CDR3 here is CASSLGGYEQYV. The CDR3 DNA reads as TGTGCCAGCAGTCTAGGGGGCTACGAGCAGTACGTC.

This clone occurred a few times. The V and J genes are TRBV9 and TRBJ2-7, with unresolved D. Trimming removed 0 bases at V and 0 bases at J, with 10 bases between. The CDR3 runs to 15 residues. Germline V gene sequence: CDR1 SGDLS, CDR2 YYNGEE. The CDR3 bases are TGTGCCAGCAGCGTAGGGCTCACCAGCTCCTACGAGCAGTACTTC. Translating gives CASSVGLTSSYEQYF.

The genes are TRBV7-2 and TRBJ1-3, with D uncertain. The germline CDR1 and CDR2 sequences are SGHTA and FQGNSA. The CDR3 spans 15 residues. Trimming removed 1 base at V and 0 bases at J, with 7 bases between. The CDR3 sequence is CASSLGRVSGNTIYF. For the CDR3, the DNA is TGTGCCAGCAGCTTAGGGCGGGTCTCTGGAAACACCATATATTTT.

The chain carries TRBV25-1 and TRBJ2-3; 7 nucleotides line up with TRBD2. Unmatched junction bases numbered 3, after V lost 8 bases and J lost 4 bases. The CDR3 is 12 amino acids. Germline V gene lookup returns CDR1 MGHDK and CDR2 SYGVNS. The CDR3 DNA sequence: TGTGCCAGCCAGGGAGGGTCAGATACGCAGTATTTT. Its protein is CASQGGSDTQYF.

V and J are TRBV14 and TRBJ1-6, with D unresolved. The germline V gene encodes CDR1 SGHDN and CDR2 FVKESK. The CDR3 is 14 residues long. Trimming shortened V by 4 bases and J by 7 bases, and 11 bases separated the two germline ends. The CDR3 is CASSLRHVNSPLHF. The CDR3 DNA is TGTGCCAGCAGCCTTAGACACGTCAATTCACCCCTCCACTTT.

V usage is TRBV6-2 or TRBV6-3 and J usage is TRBJ1-1; D is uncertain. This CDR3 is 13 amino acids long. The germline CDR1 and CDR2 sequences are MNHEY and SVGEGT. The germline V and J ends were trimmed by 6 bases and 4 bases, with 12 bases remaining between them. The CDR3 sequence is CASSNSWSTEAFF. The CDR3 DNA is TGTGCCAGCAGCAACTCGTGGAGCACTGAAGCTTTCTTT.

V and J are TRBV28 and TRBJ2-1, with TRBD2 identical over 7 bases. Germline trimming cut 8 bases from V and 8 bases from J; bases unmatched to any gene: 15. The germline V gene encodes CDR1 MDHEN and CDR2 SYDVKM. The CDR3 sequence is 15 residues long. CDR3 in DNA: TGTGCCAGCGTCCCGACTAGCAGGAGGGGCTATGAGCAGTTCTTC. This sequence encodes CASVPTSRRGYEQFF.

CDR3 DNA: TGCGCCAGCAGCTTAGGGGGGGTGAACACTGAAGCTTTCTTT. Protein product: CASSLGGVNTEAFF. The rearrangement joins TRBV5-1 to TRBJ1-1; tentatively, D is TRBD1 (6 bases). Between the trimmed V and J ends, which lost 2 bases and 0 bases, there was a span of 8 bases. The CDR3 totals 14 residues. Germline V gene lookup returns CDR1 SGHRS and CDR2 YFSETQ.

This rearrangement joins TRBV27 to TRBJ2-3; possibly TRBD2 for D (5 bases). This CDR3 is built from 15 residues. Germline CDR1 MNHEY, CDR2 SMNVEV (reference sequence). Between the trimmed V and J ends, which lost 5 bases and 3 bases, there was a span of 15 bases. Written as DNA, the CDR3 is TGTGCCAGCAGTCCCTCCCTGGGAGCGACAGATACGCAGTATTTT. This gives the protein CASSPSLGATDTQYF.

The chain joins TRBV7-8 to TRBJ1-2; 8 bases fit TRBD1. V was pared by 5 bases and J by 5 bases, with 7 bases of the junction left unmatched. CDR1 SGHVS and CDR2 FQNEAQ come from the germline V gene. The CDR3 is made up of 14 amino acids. This CDR3 is CASSRTGTPYGYTF. As DNA, the CDR3 is TGTGCCAGCAGCCGGACAGGGACACCGTATGGCTACACCTTC.

This clone was observed once. The V gene is TRBV19, the J gene TRBJ2-5; 9 positions match TRBD1. Germline V gene sequence: CDR1 LNHDA, CDR2 SQIVND (reference sequence). The CDR3 runs 17 residues. The V gene end was trimmed by 0 bases and the J gene end by 4 bases; junction bases not matched to a gene: 9. The CDR3 spells CASSIDHLGQGRETQYF. CDR3 bases: TGTGCCAGTAGTATAGATCACCTGGGACAGGGTAGAGAGACCCAGTACTTC.

The chain carries TRBV11-2 and TRBJ2-5, with D tentatively TRBD2 (6 bases). Germline V gives CDR1 SGHAT, CDR2 FQNNGV. CDR3 length equals 15 residues. V was trimmed by 5 bases and J by 5 bases, leaving 18 bases between them. DNA of the CDR3: TGTGCCAGCAGCCCCGTGGAGGGGATAATGGAGACCCAGTACTTC. Encoded protein: CASSPVEGIMETQYF.

This clone showed up just once. In DNA, the CDR3 is TGTGCCACCGGGGGTAGCGGGGTCAAAAGCGGGGAGCTGTTTTTT. Its translation is CATGGSGVKSGELFF. V usage is TRBV7-9 and J usage is TRBJ2-2; 8 positions agree with TRBD2. CDR3 size: 15 residues. The germline V gene has CDR1 SEHNR and CDR2 FQNEAQ (reference sequence). V lost 10 bases to trimming and J lost 7 bases; unmatched junction nucleotides: 14. Filled out from reference TRBV7-9 and TRBJ2-2, the complete variable domain reads DTGVSQNPRHKITKRGQNVTFRCDPISEHNRLYWYRQTLGQGPEFLTYFQNEAQLEKSRLLSDRFSAERPKGSFSTLEIQRTEQGDSAMYLCATGGSGVKSGELFFGEGSRLTVL.

The rearrangement joins TRBV5-5 to TRBJ1-1; D unresolved. This CDR3 is 15 amino acids long. The ends were cut back, 0 bases at V and 1 base at J, with 10 bases in the middle. Germline V gene data show CDR1 as SGHKS and CDR2 as YYEKEE (reference sequence). CDR3 DNA sequence: TGTGCCAGCAGCTTGGCAAGAACAGAGAACACTGAAGCTTTCTTT. Translation: CASSLARTENTEAFF.

The J gene is TRBJ2-7, the V gene TRBV20-1, with D possibly matching TRBD1 (7 bases). The CDR3 consists of 12 residues. The germline V and J ends were trimmed by 3 bases and 5 bases, with 11 bases remaining between them. Germline V gene lookup returns CDR1 DFQATT and CDR2 SNEGSKA (reference sequence). This chain's CDR3 is CSASGGGDEQYF. Written as DNA, the CDR3 is TGCAGTGCTAGTGGAGGGGGCGACGAGCAGTACTTC.

V and J are TRBV3-1 (or the pseudogene TRBV3-2) and TRBJ1-6; 10 bases are a match to TRBD1. The trim removed 0 bases at V and 5 bases at J, leaving 4 bases unmatched. From germline, CDR1 is LGHDT and CDR2 YNNKEL (reference sequence). CDR3 length: 17 amino acids. The CDR3 nucleotides read TGTGCCAGCAGCCAAGAGGTCGGGACAGGGGATAATTCACCCCTCCACTTT. Translation gives CASSQEVGTGDNSPLHF.

V usage is TRBV2 and J usage is TRBJ2-3; the D gene is possibly TRBD1 (5 bases). V lost 10 bases to trimming and J lost 5 bases, with 22 bases between them. The CDR3 loop spans 15 amino acids. Germline V gene sequence: CDR1 SNHLY, CDR2 FYNNEI. CDR3: CATPRRHLGVDTQYF. The CDR3 coding sequence is TGTGCCACCCCGCGGCGACACTTAGGGGTAGATACGCAGTATTTT.

The chain recombines TRBV6-2 or TRBV6-3 with TRBJ2-7, with 12 bases lining up with TRBD2. The CDR3 length is 18 residues. CDR1 and CDR2 (germline): MNHEY, SVGEGT. Trimming at V came to 2 bases and at J to 3 bases, leaving 11 bases not matched to a gene. The CDR3 here is CASSYAGRLAGVSYEQYF. As DNA, the CDR3 is TGTGCCAGCAGTTACGCGGGGCGACTAGCGGGAGTAAGCTACGAGCAGTACTTC.

This clone was counted a few times. The DNA for the CDR3 is TGTGCCAGCGGCAACGCTCCGGGACAGGGGCGCAGTCCCCTCCACTTT. This translates into CASGNAPGQGRSPLHF. The chain is built from TRBV7-2 and TRBJ1-6; 10 bases match TRBD1. V was clipped by 8 bases and J by 13 bases; unmatched bases: 17. The CDR3 totals 16 residues. The germline V gene has CDR1 SGHTA and CDR2 FQGNSA.

The V and J genes are TRBV5-6 and TRBJ2-7; 7 bases map to TRBD1. CDR3 length: 15 amino acids. Germline CDR1 reads SGHDT; CDR2 reads YYEEEE. Trimming removed 1 base from V and 2 bases from J; junction bases left unmatched: 6. The CDR3 sequence: CASSLYGQVTYEQYV. CDR3 coding DNA: TGTGCCAGCAGCTTGTATGGACAGGTGACCTACGAGCAGTACGTC.

The chain carries TRBV5-1 and TRBJ1-3; D is unresolved. CDR1 is SGHRS, CDR2 YFSETQ, per germline. The CDR3 covers 15 residues. V was cut by 0 bases and J by 0 bases, with 7 bases left in between. The CDR3 nucleotides read TGCGCCAGCAGCTTGGGTCAGTTCTCTGGAAACACCATATATTTT. It yields the protein CASSLGQFSGNTIYF.

The rearrangement joins TRBV29-1 to TRBJ1-5; perhaps TRBD1 as D (6 bases). Trimming pared 4 bases from V and 6 bases from J, leaving 13 bases between. The CDR3 length is 13 residues. CDR1 is SQVTM and CDR2 is ANQGSEA in the germline V gene. CDR3 amino acids: CSVAQGLGQPQHF. For the CDR3, the DNA is TGCAGCGTTGCACAGGGCCTGGGTCAGCCCCAGCATTTT. The whole variable domain, filled in from reference TRBV29-1 and TRBJ1-5, reads SAVISQKPSRDICQRGTSLTIQCQVDSQVTMMFWYRQQPGQSLTLIATANQGSEATYESGFVIDKFPISRPNLTFSTLTVSNMSPEDSSIYLCSVAQGLGQPQHFGDGTRLSIL.

Only a few counts were recorded for this clone. This chain connects TRBV20-1 to TRBJ2-7; 8 bases are shared with TRBD2. Germline V gene sequence: CDR1 DFQATT, CDR2 SNEGSKA (reference sequence). J was trimmed by 2 bases and V by 3 bases; bases with no gene match: 12. This CDR3 has 16 residues. The CDR3 is CSASNSRLARPYEQYF. The CDR3, as DNA: TGCAGTGCTAGTAATTCGAGACTAGCGCGGCCCTACGAGCAGTACTTC.

The chain joins TRBV6-5 to TRBJ1-4; 7 nucleotides line up with TRBD1. V gave up 7 bases and J gave up 8 bases; unmatched junction bases: 10. The germline V gene encodes CDR1 MNHEY and CDR2 SVGAGI. This CDR3 has 14 residues. In DNA form, the CDR3 reads TGTGCCAGCATCCGACAGGGATCCGACGAAAAACTGTTTTTT. Its translation: CASIRQGSDEKLFF.